Shown below are 11 T cell receptor beta chains from a single sample sequenced in a study of blood T cell repertoires in COVID-19. Produced via immunoSEQ multiplex PCR; TCRdb's table is partial and in-frame only. The sample yields some 180,000 clones, about 85% seen once. The sequenced sample consisted of peripheral blood. Receptors originate from an elderly woman with COVID-19, enrolled during active disease.

The CDR3 DNA reads TGTGCCACAAGACAGGACCCGAGCAATCAGCCCCAGCATTTT. Translated: CATRQDPSNQPQHF. The rearrangement links TRBV6-5 to TRBJ1-5, with D possibly being TRBD1 (6 bases). Germline CDR1 and CDR2: MNHEY and SVGAGI. The CDR3 consists of 14 residues. V was pared by 10 bases and J by 1 base, with 14 bases between.

The rearrangement joins TRBV25-1 to TRBJ2-3; D uncertain. CDR3 length equals 14 residues. The germline V gene has CDR1 MGHDK and CDR2 SYGVNS. The germline V and J ends were trimmed by 6 bases and 1 base, with 11 bases remaining between them. The CDR3 DNA reads as TGTGCCAGCAGCCTGACTGGAGGCACAGATACGCAGTATTTT. The encoded protein is CASSLTGGTDTQYF.

In nucleotides, the CDR3 is TGCGCCAGCAGCCTAAGCATAGCGGGGGGTTGGAATGAGCAGTTCTTC. Translating it yields CASSLSIAGGWNEQFF. The J gene is TRBJ2-1, the V gene TRBV5-1; 10 nucleotides agree with TRBD2. Losses at the gene ends were 4 bases for V and 7 bases for J; bases not matched to a gene: 11. This CDR3 is built from 16 residues. CDR1 SGHRS and CDR2 YFSETQ come from the germline V gene.

CDR3 DNA sequence: TGTGCCAGTAGTATGATCACAGGGGGTGACTATGGCTACACCTTC. Protein: CASSMITGGDYGYTF. The chain is built from TRBV19 and TRBJ1-2, with 8 bases fitting TRBD1. Germline V gene data show CDR1 as LNHDA and CDR2 as SQIVND (reference sequence). The CDR3 contains 15 residues. Germline trimming cut 3 bases from V and 3 bases from J; bases unmatched to any gene: 6.

V usage is TRBV5-6 and J usage is TRBJ1-4; D might be TRBD1 (6 bases). Germline V gives CDR1 SGHDT, CDR2 YYEEEE. The length of the CDR3 is 15 residues. V lost 2 bases and J 7 bases, leaving 15 bases between the germline ends. CDR3: CASSFTGSISEKLFF. CDR3 DNA: TGTGCCAGCAGCTTCACAGGGTCCATTAGTGAAAAACTGTTTTTT.

The chain links TRBV15 to TRBJ1-2; 8 bases map to TRBD1. The CDR3 is 16 residues long. The germline V gene encodes CDR1 LNHNV and CDR2 YYDKDF (reference sequence). V shed 4 bases and J 1 base; nucleotides not matched to a gene: 8. The CDR3 sequence is CATSTTKQGDNYGYTF. In nucleotides, the CDR3 is TGTGCCACCAGCACAACCAAACAGGGGGATAACTATGGCTACACCTTC. Using reference TRBV15 and TRBJ1-2 for the parts outside the CDR3, the full variable domain is DAMVIQNPRYQVTQFGKPVTLSCSQTLNHNVMYWYQQKSSQAPKLLFHYYDKDFNNEADTPDNFQSRRPNTSFCFLDIRSPGLGDTAMYLCATSTTKQGDNYGYTFGSGTRLTVV.

This chain uses TRBV5-1 with TRBJ2-1; 13 bases are a match to TRBD2. Germline trimming cut 0 bases from V and 10 bases from J; bases unmatched to any gene: 7. Germline V gene sequence: CDR1 SGHRS, CDR2 YFSETQ. The CDR3 has 16 amino acids. This chain's CDR3 is CASSLGIGLAGAEQFF. CDR3 DNA sequence: TGCGCCAGCAGCTTGGGGATTGGACTAGCGGGGGCGGAGCAGTTCTTC.

V is TRBV6-2 or TRBV6-3 and J is TRBJ2-1; D perhaps matches TRBD1 (6 bases). The CDR3 has 14 residues. The germline V and J ends were trimmed by 2 bases and 3 bases, with 8 bases remaining between them. Germline CDR1 is MNHEY and CDR2 is SVGEGT. CDR3 DNA: TGTGCCAGCAGTTACGACAGGAGCTACAATGAGCAGTTCTTC. Amino acid sequence: CASSYDRSYNEQFF.

The chain recombines TRBV7-9 with TRBJ2-5; D possibly corresponds to TRBD1 (5 bases). From germline, CDR1 is SEHNR and CDR2 FQNEAQ (reference sequence). V lost 4 bases and J 3 bases, leaving 15 bases between the germline ends. The CDR3 is 15 residues long. In DNA form, the CDR3 reads TGTGCCAGCAGCTCCCTGCAAGGGGCAAAAGAGACCCAGTACTTC. The encoded protein is CASSSLQGAKETQYF.

The rearrangement uses TRBV29-1 and TRBJ2-7, with D possibly matching TRBD2 (5 bases). With 2 bases removed from V and 6 bases from J, the gap between germline ends came to 11 bases. Germline V CDR1 and CDR2: SQVTM, ANQGSEA. CDR3 size: 12 residues. The CDR3 spells CSVERGLGEQYF. DNA for the CDR3: TGCAGCGTTGAAAGAGGGTTGGGCGAGCAGTACTTC.

The V gene is TRBV10-2, the J gene TRBJ1-6; 8 bases are shared with TRBD1. CDR1 WSHSY and CDR2 SAAADI come from the germline V gene. The CDR3 sequence is 15 residues long. The J segment lost 9 bases and the V segment lost 4 bases, leaving 8 bases of the junction unmatched. The CDR3 coding sequence is TGCGCCAGCAGTGCCCTCGGGACAGGATCTTCACCCCTCCACTTT. Translating gives CASSALGTGSSPLHF.